Following are 3 T cell receptor beta chains from one sample sequenced in a study of T cell responses to AZD1222 COVID-19 vaccine. TCRdb keeps only in-frame clones here, not all; method: immunoSEQ multiplex PCR. The sample consists of approximately 100,000 clones, roughly nine tenths of them appearing once. Sequencing used peripheral blood, obtained 28 days after the second AZD1222 dose. The receptors originated from an adult who received the AZD1222 COVID-19 vaccine.

The chain has TRBV9 and TRBJ2-5, with D tentatively TRBD2 (9 bases). Germline CDR1 is SGDLS and CDR2 is YYNGEE. V was clipped by 4 bases and J by 4 bases, with 20 bases between them. The CDR3 has 16 amino acids. CDR3 protein: CASSPRGRGGGETQYF. CDR3 DNA sequence: TGTGCCAGCAGCCCCAGGGGGCGGGGGGGCGGAGAGACCCAGTACTTC.

This chain links TRBV6-4 with TRBJ2-5, with 7 bases matching TRBD2. Germline V gene lookup returns CDR1 MRHNA and CDR2 SNTAGT. The CDR3 has 15 residues. V trimming: 7 bases; J trimming: 5 bases; junction bases outside the gene matches: 13. CDR3 sequence reads: CASMERDEGGETQYF. DNA of the CDR3: TGTGCCAGCATGGAGAGGGACGAGGGAGGGGAGACCCAGTACTTC.

The chain uses TRBV5-3 and TRBJ1-5; possibly TRBD1 for D (6 bases). TRBV5-3 is known as an ORF, though its function is uncertain. The ends were cut back, 0 bases at V and 3 bases at J, with 16 bases in the middle. The CDR3 sequence is 17 residues long. Here the CDR3 DNA reads TGTGCCAGAAGCTTGGCCGCAGCAGGGGATTTCAATCAGCCCCAGCATTTT. This sequence encodes CARSLAAAGDFNQPQHF.